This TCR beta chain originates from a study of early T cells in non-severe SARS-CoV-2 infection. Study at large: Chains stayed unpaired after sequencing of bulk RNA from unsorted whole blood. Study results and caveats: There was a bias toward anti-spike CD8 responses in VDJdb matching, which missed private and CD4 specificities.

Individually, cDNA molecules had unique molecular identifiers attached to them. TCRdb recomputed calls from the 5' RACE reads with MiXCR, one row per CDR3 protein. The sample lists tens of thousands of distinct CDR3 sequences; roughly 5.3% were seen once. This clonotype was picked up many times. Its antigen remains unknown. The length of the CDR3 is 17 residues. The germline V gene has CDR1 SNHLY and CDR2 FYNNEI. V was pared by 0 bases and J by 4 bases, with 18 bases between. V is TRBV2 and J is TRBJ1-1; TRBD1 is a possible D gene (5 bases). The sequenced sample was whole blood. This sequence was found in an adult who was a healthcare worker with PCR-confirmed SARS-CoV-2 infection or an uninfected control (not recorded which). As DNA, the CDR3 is TGTGCCAGCAGTGAAGCTGGGGCACCCGGAGGCGGCACTGAAGCTTTCTTT. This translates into CASSEAGAPGGGTEAFF.